The T cell receptor beta chain under discussion was sequenced for a study of blood T cell repertoires in COVID-19. In the study overall: Samples came from the United States, Italy and Spain, spanning acute and convalescent COVID-19. Sources were T cells, B-cell-depleted T cells, or PBMCs; the material itself was cDNA or gDNA.

Authors' methods: Amplification with reference gene primers provided the estimates of nucleated cell counts. The repertoire was sequenced with immunoSEQ multiplex PCR; TCRdb's copy has only in-frame clones and lacks some. V, J and clone size are taken as reported in that table, and D and trimming were inferred from the DNA itself. The table shows 150,000 to 200,000 clones, with roughly 80% occurring only once. Trimming took off 4 bases at V and 3 bases at J, with 13 bases between the two ends. The CDR3 totals 15 residues. Per the germline V gene, CDR1 is SNHLY and CDR2 is FYNNEI. The sample was peripheral blood. This clonotype was sampled from a man in his fifties or sixties with active or convalescent COVID-19. The chain has TRBV2 and TRBJ1-5; possible D gene TRBD1, 6 bases. The CDR3: CASSGPGAPNQPQHF. The CDR3 DNA is TGTGCCAGCAGTGGCCCAGGGGCGCCCAATCAGCCCCAGCATTTT.